These T cell receptor beta chains were read from a single sample in a study of blood T cells in healthy people across ages. TCRdb re-called the 5' RACE reads through MiXCR, storing one row per CDR3 protein. The profile shows 1.2 million to 1.5 million distinct CDR3 sequences, around 42% of them singletons. Material for sequencing was blood. These receptors were taken from a woman under 30 in good health. CDR3s include the opening cysteine and the closing phenylalanine or tryptophan. A D gene is named only where the DNA matches it firmly. Expanded clones get a size class; other rows say once, few or many, or leave the size out.

CDR3 length: 13; V gene: TRBV18; clone size: -; J gene: TRBJ1-2; D gene: -; CDR3 protein: CASSPAGEAGYTF; CDR3 DNA: TGTGCCAGCTCACCAGCGGGGGAGGCAGGCTACACCTTC
CDR3 length: 16; V gene: TRBV12-3/TRBV12-4; clone size: -; J gene: TRBJ2-7; D gene: -; CDR3 protein: CASSLAGRQRPYEQYF; CDR3 DNA: TGTGCCAGCAGTTTAGCGGGTCGACAGCGACCCTACGAGCAGTACTTC
CDR3 length: 14; V gene: TRBV5-1; clone size: few; J gene: TRBJ1-2; D gene: -; CDR3 protein: CASSLELSYYGYTF; CDR3 DNA: TGCGCCAGCAGCTTGGAACTGTCCTATTATGGCTACACCTTC
CDR3 length: 14; V gene: TRBV10-3; clone size: few; J gene: TRBJ2-3; D gene: -; CDR3 protein: CAISESVVADTQYF; CDR3 DNA: TGTGCCATCAGTGAGTCCGTAGTCGCAGATACGCAGTATTTT
CDR3 length: 14; V gene: TRBV6-6; clone size: -; J gene: TRBJ2-3; D gene: TRBD2; CDR3 protein: CASRESGEQNTQYF; CDR3 DNA: TGTGCCAGCAGAGAAAGCGGGGAACAAAATACGCAGTATTTT
CDR3 length: 12; V gene: TRBV20-1; clone size: few; J gene: TRBJ2-5; D gene: TRBD1; CDR3 protein: CSARQGVETQYF; CDR3 DNA: TGCAGTGCGAGACAGGGAGTAGAGACCCAGTACTTC
CDR3 length: 14; V gene: TRBV12-3/TRBV12-4; clone size: -; J gene: TRBJ2-7; D gene: -; CDR3 protein: CASILGGGSYEQYF; CDR3 DNA: -
CDR3 length: 17; V gene: TRBV5-1; clone size: few; J gene: TRBJ2-5; D gene: TRBD2; CDR3 protein: CASSLGLAGGDKETQYF; CDR3 DNA: TGCGCCAGCAGCTTGGGACTAGCGGGAGGAGATAAAGAGACCCAGTACTTC
CDR3 length: 12; V gene: TRBV10-3; clone size: -; J gene: TRBJ2-3; D gene: TRBD2; CDR3 protein: CAIDRGGDTQYF; CDR3 DNA: TGTGCCATAGACCGGGGGGGAGATACGCAGTATTTT
CDR3 length: 15; V gene: TRBV6-5; clone size: -; J gene: TRBJ2-3; D gene: TRBD2; CDR3 protein: CASSYPSGGTDTQYF; CDR3 DNA: TGTGCCAGCAGTTACCCTAGCGGAGGCACAGATACGCAGTATTTT
CDR3 length: 16; V gene: TRBV20-1; clone size: -; J gene: TRBJ2-7; D gene: TRBD2; CDR3 protein: CSARDPGGSAYNEQYF; CDR3 DNA: TGCAGTGCTAGAGATCCGGGCGGGAGTGCCTACAATGAGCAGTACTTC
CDR3 length: 13; V gene: TRBV6-5; clone size: -; J gene: TRBJ1-1; D gene: TRBD1; CDR3 protein: CACSLSQGGKAFF; CDR3 DNA: TGTGCCTGCAGCCTCTCCCAGGGGGGAAAAGCTTTCTTT
CDR3 length: 14; V gene: TRBV20-1; clone size: few; J gene: TRBJ1-2; D gene: -; CDR3 protein: CSARDRSVNYGYTF; CDR3 DNA: TGCAGTGCTAGAGATCGCTCAGTCAACTATGGCTACACCTTC
CDR3 length: 16; V gene: TRBV19; clone size: -; J gene: TRBJ2-6; D gene: -; CDR3 protein: CASSIGAASGANVLTF; CDR3 DNA: TGTGCCAGTAGTATAGGTGCCGCCTCTGGGGCCAACGTCCTGACTTTC
CDR3 length: 13; V gene: TRBV29-1; clone size: -; J gene: TRBJ2-1; D gene: -; CDR3 protein: CSVGGQFYNEQFF; CDR3 DNA: TGCAGCGTTGGAGGACAGTTTTACAATGAGCAGTTCTTC
CDR3 length: 14; V gene: TRBV5-1; clone size: few; J gene: TRBJ1-1; D gene: -; CDR3 protein: CASSLAMGNTEAFF; CDR3 DNA: TGCGCCAGCAGCTTGGCCATGGGGAACACTGAAGCTTTCTTT
CDR3 length: 12; V gene: TRBV29-1; clone size: few; J gene: TRBJ1-4; D gene: -; CDR3 protein: CSVWVVNEKLFF; CDR3 DNA: TGCAGCGTTTGGGTTGTTAATGAAAAACTGTTTTTT
CDR3 length: 16; V gene: TRBV7-2; clone size: -; J gene: TRBJ1-4; D gene: -; CDR3 protein: CASSLGWRSTNEKLFF; CDR3 DNA: TGTGCCAGCAGCTTAGGATGGCGGTCAACTAATGAAAAACTGTTTTTT
CDR3 length: 13; V gene: TRBV12-3/TRBV12-4; clone size: few; J gene: TRBJ1-2; D gene: -; CDR3 protein: CASSLAGPFGYTF; CDR3 DNA: TGTGCCAGCAGTTTAGCAGGCCCTTTTGGCTACACCTTC
CDR3 length: 16; V gene: TRBV6-2/TRBV6-3; clone size: few; J gene: TRBJ2-1; D gene: TRBD2; CDR3 protein: CASSNRDYPPYNEQFF; CDR3 DNA: TGTGCCAGCAGCAACCGGGACTACCCTCCCTACAATGAGCAGTTCTTC
CDR3 length: 14; V gene: TRBV5-1; clone size: -; J gene: TRBJ2-1; D gene: -; CDR3 protein: CVSSTWTDYNEQFF; CDR3 DNA: TGCGTCAGCAGCACCTGGACTGACTACAATGAGCAGTTCTTC
CDR3 length: 14; V gene: TRBV29-1; clone size: -; J gene: TRBJ1-3; D gene: -; CDR3 protein: CSVQDGFSGNTIYF; CDR3 DNA: TGCAGCGTTCAGGACGGGTTCTCTGGAAACACCATATATTTT
CDR3 length: 13; V gene: TRBV6-5; clone size: -; J gene: TRBJ1-4; D gene: TRBD1; CDR3 protein: CASSYRTGEKLFF; CDR3 DNA: TGTGCCAGCAGTTACAGGACAGGAGAAAAACTGTTTTTT
CDR3 length: 13; V gene: TRBV12-3/TRBV12-4; clone size: few; J gene: TRBJ1-2; D gene: -; CDR3 protein: CASSFSPNYGYTF; CDR3 DNA: TGTGCCAGCAGTTTTTCCCCAAACTATGGCTACACCTTC
CDR3 length: 16; V gene: TRBV27; clone size: many; J gene: TRBJ2-1; D gene: TRBD2; CDR3 protein: CASSALAGGYDNEQFF; CDR3 DNA: TGTGCCAGCAGTGCACTAGCGGGGGGGTACGACAATGAGCAGTTCTTC
CDR3 length: 14; V gene: TRBV5-1; clone size: -; J gene: TRBJ2-5; D gene: TRBD2; CDR3 protein: CASSWERGNNEQYF; CDR3 DNA: TGCGCCAGCAGCTGGGAGCGGGGGAACAATGAGCAGTACTTC
CDR3 length: 15; V gene: TRBV7-6; clone size: -; J gene: TRBJ2-3; D gene: -; CDR3 protein: CASSLRAHSADTQYF; CDR3 DNA: TGTGCCAGCAGCTTGAGGGCGCATTCGGCAGATACGCAGTATTTT
CDR3 length: 16; V gene: TRBV24-1; clone size: -; J gene: TRBJ2-3; D gene: -; CDR3 protein: CATSDPGGGSTDTQYF; CDR3 DNA: TGTGCCACCAGTGACCCGGGGGGCGGTAGCACAGATACGCAGTATTTT
CDR3 length: 14; V gene: TRBV21-1; clone size: -; J gene: TRBJ2-7; D gene: -; CDR3 protein: CASSGDRLDYEQYF; CDR3 DNA: TGTGCCAGCAGCGGGGACAGACTGGACTACGAGCAGTACTTC
CDR3 length: 17; V gene: TRBV5-1; clone size: -; J gene: TRBJ2-3; D gene: -; CDR3 protein: CASSHTPDLVIVDTQYF; CDR3 DNA: TGCGCCAGCAGCCACACTCCCGACCTCGTCATCGTAGATACGCAGTATTTT
CDR3 length: 13; V gene: TRBV4-2; clone size: -; J gene: TRBJ2-3; D gene: -; CDR3 protein: CASSQDVWDTQYF; CDR3 DNA: TGTGCCAGCAGCCAAGACGTTTGGGATACGCAGTATTTT
CDR3 length: 14; V gene: TRBV6-2/TRBV6-3; clone size: few; J gene: TRBJ2-1; D gene: -; CDR3 protein: CASRSTRNDNEQFF; CDR3 DNA: TGTGCCAGCAGGTCGACTAGAAATGACAATGAGCAGTTCTTC
CDR3 length: 18; V gene: TRBV28; clone size: -; J gene: TRBJ1-2; D gene: -; CDR3 protein: CASSLSLGGGAPLWGYTF; CDR3 DNA: TGTGCCAGCAGTTTATCACTCGGGGGAGGGGCCCCTTTATGGGGCTACACCTTC
CDR3 length: 16; V gene: TRBV24-1; clone size: -; J gene: TRBJ2-3; D gene: TRBD2; CDR3 protein: CATSDPTSGSSDTQYF; CDR3 DNA: TGTGCCACCAGTGACCCGACTAGCGGGAGCTCAGATACGCAGTATTTT
CDR3 length: 19; V gene: TRBV29-1; clone size: -; J gene: TRBJ2-3; D gene: -; CDR3 protein: CSVLSRIGMTAGAADTQYF; CDR3 DNA: TGCAGCGTTTTGTCCCGAATCGGGATGACCGCGGGGGCGGCAGATACGCAGTATTTT
CDR3 length: 14; V gene: TRBV4-1; clone size: -; J gene: TRBJ1-5; D gene: -; CDR3 protein: CAGSPGGGNQPQHF; CDR3 DNA: TGCGCCGGCAGCCCAGGTGGGGGCAATCAGCCCCAGCATTTT
CDR3 length: 16; V gene: TRBV28; clone size: -; J gene: TRBJ1-2; D gene: -; CDR3 protein: CASSTLAAGSTYGYTF; CDR3 DNA: TGTGCCAGCAGTACCTTGGCGGCAGGGAGTACCTATGGCTACACCTTC
CDR3 length: 14; V gene: TRBV5-1; clone size: once; J gene: TRBJ1-6; D gene: -; CDR3 protein: CASSPGRERSPLHF; CDR3 DNA: TGCGCCAGCAGCCCGGGACGGGAGCGGTCACCCCTCCACTTT
CDR3 length: 15; V gene: TRBV5-1; clone size: few; J gene: TRBJ2-7; D gene: -; CDR3 protein: CASSLHADVSYEQYF; CDR3 DNA: TGCGCCAGCAGCTTGCATGCGGACGTTTCCTACGAGCAGTACTTC
CDR3 length: 12; V gene: TRBV29-1; clone size: few; J gene: TRBJ2-5; D gene: -; CDR3 protein: CSVIWLVETQYF; CDR3 DNA: TGCAGCGTTATCTGGCTCGTAGAGACCCAGTACTTC
CDR3 length: 16; V gene: TRBV5-1; clone size: few; J gene: TRBJ2-7; D gene: -; CDR3 protein: CASSLSRVADPYEQYF; CDR3 DNA: TGCGCCAGCAGCTTGAGTCGGGTAGCGGATCCCTACGAGCAGTACTTC
CDR3 length: 14; V gene: TRBV10-3; clone size: -; J gene: TRBJ1-1; D gene: -; CDR3 protein: CAISAGGMNTEAFF; CDR3 DNA: TGTGCCATCAGTGCCGGTGGTATGAACACTGAAGCTTTCTTT
CDR3 length: 14; V gene: TRBV5-1; clone size: -; J gene: TRBJ1-2; D gene: -; CDR3 protein: CASSLALGNYGYTF; CDR3 DNA: TGCGCCAGCAGCTTGGCCTTGGGTAACTATGGCTACACCTTC
CDR3 length: 13; V gene: TRBV27; clone size: -; J gene: TRBJ2-7; D gene: -; CDR3 protein: CASSLTAPYEQYF; CDR3 DNA: TGTGCCAGCAGTTTGACGGCACCCTACGAGCAGTACTTC
CDR3 length: 14; V gene: TRBV28; clone size: -; J gene: TRBJ2-7; D gene: -; CDR3 protein: CASSTDYTAGEQYF; CDR3 DNA: TGTGCCAGCAGTACGGACTACACTGCGGGGGAGCAGTACTTC
CDR3 length: 12; V gene: TRBV7-2; clone size: many; J gene: TRBJ2-5; D gene: -; CDR3 protein: CASRQSGETQYF; CDR3 DNA: TGTGCCAGCCGACAATCCGGGGAGACCCAGTACTTC
CDR3 length: 15; V gene: TRBV6-5; clone size: -; J gene: TRBJ2-1; D gene: -; CDR3 protein: CASSYSGASYNEQSF; CDR3 DNA: TGTGCCAGCAGTTACTCTGGCGCCTCCTACAATGAGCAGTCCTTC
CDR3 length: 18; V gene: TRBV5-1; clone size: -; J gene: TRBJ2-6; D gene: -; CDR3 protein: CASSLGYSQGSGANVLTF; CDR3 DNA: TGCGCCAGCAGCTTGGGATACAGCCAGGGATCTGGAGCCAACGTCCTGACTTTC
CDR3 length: 13; V gene: TRBV29-1; clone size: -; J gene: TRBJ1-2; D gene: TRBD1; CDR3 protein: CSVEDQQGSGYTF; CDR3 DNA: TGCAGCGTTGAAGATCAACAGGGGTCGGGCTACACCTTC
CDR3 length: 15; V gene: TRBV14; clone size: -; J gene: TRBJ2-1; D gene: -; CDR3 protein: CASSQSPVRDNEQFF; CDR3 DNA: TGTGCCAGCAGCCAATCCCCGGTGCGCGACAATGAGCAGTTCTTC
CDR3 length: 14; V gene: TRBV4-1; clone size: -; J gene: TRBJ2-7; D gene: -; CDR3 protein: CASSQDFVPTEQYF; CDR3 DNA: TGCGCCAGCAGCCAAGATTTTGTGCCTACGGAGCAGTACTTC
CDR3 length: 16; V gene: TRBV29-1; clone size: few; J gene: TRBJ2-7; D gene: TRBD1; CDR3 protein: CSAGGGTGSSSYEQYF; CDR3 DNA: TGCAGCGCCGGAGGAGGGACAGGATCGAGCTCCTACGAGCAGTACTTC
CDR3 length: 16; V gene: TRBV10-3; clone size: -; J gene: TRBJ2-1; D gene: TRBD2; CDR3 protein: CAISDFSGDLYNEQFF; CDR3 DNA: TGTGCCATCAGTGACTTTAGCGGGGACCTCTACAATGAGCAGTTCTTC
CDR3 length: 15; V gene: TRBV28; clone size: many; J gene: TRBJ2-7; D gene: TRBD1; CDR3 protein: CASSRPTGGSREQYF; CDR3 DNA: TGTGCCAGCAGTCGCCCGACAGGGGGATCAAGAGAGCAGTACTTC
CDR3 length: 11; V gene: TRBV7-6; clone size: few; J gene: TRBJ2-1; D gene: -; CDR3 protein: CASSSSWEQFF; CDR3 DNA: TGTGCCAGCAGCTCCTCATGGGAGCAGTTCTTC
CDR3 length: 13; V gene: TRBV29-1; clone size: few; J gene: TRBJ2-3; D gene: -; CDR3 protein: CSVDAGHTDTQYF; CDR3 DNA: TGCAGCGTTGACGCCGGCCACACAGATACGCAGTATTTT
CDR3 length: 13; V gene: TRBV14; clone size: -; J gene: TRBJ1-4; D gene: -; CDR3 protein: CASSQDRRSRLFF; CDR3 DNA: TGTGCCAGCAGCCAAGATAGGCGTAGTAGACTGTTTTTT
CDR3 length: 17; V gene: TRBV11-2; clone size: -; J gene: TRBJ2-2; D gene: TRBD2; CDR3 protein: CAGSSTGLAANTGELFF; CDR3 DNA: TGTGCCGGCAGCTCTACCGGACTAGCGGCGAACACCGGGGAGCTGTTTTTT
CDR3 length: 16; V gene: TRBV2; clone size: -; J gene: TRBJ1-5; D gene: TRBD1; CDR3 protein: CASTGQGGSSNQPQHF; CDR3 DNA: TGTGCCAGCACCGGACAGGGAGGGAGTAGCAATCAGCCCCAGCATTTT